The next 26 T cell receptor beta chains were all read from a single sample in a study of cytomegalovirus exposure and HLA in healthy donors. Both 60 Vbeta primers and 13 Jbeta primers went into the PCR. Method: immunoSEQ multiplex PCR; TCRdb's copy keeps in-frame clones and lacks some. The sample records some 100,000 clones, less than 70% being singletons. Source material: PBMCs. These receptors were obtained from a woman between 70 and 85 years old in good health and CMV-seropositive.

Only a few counts were recorded for this clone. This rearrangement joins TRBV7-6 to TRBJ1-1; TRBD1 agrees at 10 bases. The CDR3 runs 16 residues. CDR1 is SGHVS and CDR2 is FNYEAQ in the germline V gene. With V trimmed by 5 bases and J by 3 bases, 9 bases remained unmatched. The CDR3 DNA follows: TGTGCCAGCAGCCTTCACCGGGACAGGGGTTACACTGAAGCTTTCTTT. Amino acids: CASSLHRDRGYTEAFF.

The chain joins TRBV6-1 to TRBJ1-1; maybe TRBD1 (6 bases). The CDR3 sequence is 15 residues long. With 10 bases removed from V and 0 bases from J, the gap between germline ends came to 18 bases. Germline CDR1 and CDR2: MNHNS and SASEGT. Here the CDR3 DNA reads TGTGCCACAACCCGGACCCACAGGGTGAACACTGAAGCTTTCTTT. Its translation is CATTRTHRVNTEAFF.

The genes are TRBV27 and TRBJ2-7; TRBD1 might be the D (5 bases). The CDR3 is made up of 14 amino acids. Trimming cost V 5 bases and J 3 bases, with 14 bases left between them. Germline V gives CDR1 MNHEY, CDR2 SMNVEV (reference sequence). The chain's CDR3 is CASSPGHLIYEQYF. The CDR3 DNA reads as TGTGCCAGCAGTCCCGGACATCTGATCTACGAGCAGTACTTC.

This clone was observed a single time. This chain uses TRBV7-9 with TRBJ2-7; D is uncertain. The CDR3 has 11 residues. The germline V and J ends were trimmed by 3 bases and 5 bases, with 5 bases remaining between them. Germline values: CDR1 SEHNR, CDR2 FQNEAQ (reference sequence). The CDR3 bases are TGTGCCAGCAGCTTCCGGGACGAGCAGTACTTC. Translation gives CASSFRDEQYF.

The rearrangement links TRBV30 to TRBJ1-2; the match to TRBD1 covers 7 bases. The CDR3 spans 13 residues. V dropped 3 bases and J dropped 4; count of bases not matched to a gene: 5. The germline CDR1 and CDR2 sequences are GTSNPN and SVGIG (reference sequence). In DNA form, the CDR3 reads TGTGCCTGGAGGGGACAGCCTGGCTATGGCTACACCTTC. Translated: CAWRGQPGYGYTF. The variable domain in full, with the rest retrieved from reference TRBV30 and TRBJ1-2, is SQTIHQWPATLVQPVGSPLSLECTVEGTSNPNLYWYRQAAGRGLQLLFYSVGIGQISSEVPQNLSASRPQDRQFILSSKKLLLSDSGFYLCAWRGQPGYGYTFGSGTRLTVV.

The J gene is TRBJ2-3, the V gene TRBV19; the D gene is possibly TRBD2 (5 bases). The CDR3 runs 14 residues. From germline, CDR1 is LNHDA and CDR2 SQIVND (reference sequence). Trimming stripped 5 bases from V and 1 base from J, with 10 bases between. CDR3 nucleotides: TGTGCCAGTAGTCGAGGGTACGGCACAGATACGCAGTATTTT. This codes for CASSRGYGTDTQYF.

This clone was seen a few times. The V and J genes are TRBV14 and TRBJ1-6; maybe TRBD1 (6 bases). Trimming stripped 2 bases from V and 5 bases from J, with 10 bases between. The CDR3 length is 15 residues. The germline CDR1 and CDR2 sequences are SGHDN and FVKESK. CDR3 coding DNA: TGTGCCAGCAGCCAATGGACAGCCGATAATTCACCCCTCCACTTT. Translation: CASSQWTADNSPLHF.

This clone was seen only once. J is TRBJ2-7 and V is TRBV6-5, with 7 bases that match TRBD1. The junction had 11 bases not matched to a gene; V was cut back by 5 bases and J by 4 bases. CDR3 length: 15 amino acids. Germline V CDR1 and CDR2: MNHEY, SVGAGI. CDR3 coding DNA: TGTGCCAGCAGTCGGACAGGAGGCATGGATTACGAGCAGTACTTC. This sequence encodes CASSRTGGMDYEQYF.

This clone has a handful of counts. This chain links TRBV30 with TRBJ1-2; 7 bases match TRBD1. The CDR3 contains 16 residues. Per the germline V gene, CDR1 is GTSNPN and CDR2 is SVGIG (reference sequence). Unmatched junction bases numbered 12, after V lost 1 base and J lost 4 bases. CDR3 in amino acids: CAWSAGGPGRSYGYTF. DNA of the CDR3: TGTGCCTGGAGTGCAGGGGGGCCAGGGCGTTCCTATGGCTACACCTTC.

The V call is TRBV2, the J call TRBJ2-3; TRBD2 is a possible D gene (7 bases). The ends were cut back, 3 bases at V and 4 bases at J, with 11 bases in the middle. Germline-derived CDR1 and CDR2 are SNHLY and FYNNEI. This CDR3 region has 14 residues. The DNA of the CDR3 is TGTGCCAGCAGTGACCGCGGGGGCGCAGATACGCAGTATTTT. Encoded protein: CASSDRGGADTQYF.

J is TRBJ2-7 and V is TRBV2, with 9 bases aligning to TRBD1. V lost 5 bases and J lost 3; bases outside the gene matches: 11. Germline V CDR1 and CDR2: SNHLY, FYNNEI. The CDR3 extends over 16 amino acids. For the CDR3, the DNA is TGTGCCAGCAGTTCACAGGGGGCTAAGTTGGGCTACGAGCAGTACTTC. Amino acids: CASSSQGAKLGYEQYF.

J is TRBJ2-7 and V is TRBV5-1; TRBD2 aligns across 7 bases. With V trimmed by 1 base and J by 6 bases, 16 bases remained unmatched. This CDR3 comprises 17 residues. The germline gives CDR1 SGHRS, CDR2 YFSETQ. The CDR3 reads CASSLWTAGVTPGEQYF. The CDR3 bases are TGCGCCAGCAGCTTGTGGACTGCGGGGGTTACTCCTGGCGAGCAGTACTTC.

This clone was seen more than once but under ten times. The J gene is TRBJ1-1, the V gene TRBV6-1; D gene unclear. The CDR3 covers 12 residues. Germline V CDR1 and CDR2: MNHNS, SASEGT. Trimming took off 6 bases at V and 6 bases at J, with 11 bases between the two ends. CDR3 DNA sequence: TGTGCCAGCAGACTAAGAGACCCTGAAGCTTTCTTT. Translation: CASRLRDPEAFF.

This clone was seen a handful of times. The chain combines TRBV6-1 with TRBJ1-1; the D gene is possibly TRBD1 (5 bases). The CDR3 sequence is 14 residues long. V shed 5 bases and J shed 1 base, with 11 bases lying between them. The germline CDR1 and CDR2 sequences are MNHNS and SASEGT. The CDR3 DNA reads as TGTGCCAGCAGTTTACAGGTCTCGAACACTGAAGCTTTCTTT. Its translation is CASSLQVSNTEAFF.

This rearrangement joins TRBV6-1 to TRBJ2-7; TRBD1 matches at 10 bases. The germline V gene has CDR1 MNHNS and CDR2 SASEGT. After removal of 1 base from V and 6 bases from J, the junction contained 3 bases not matched to a gene. The CDR3 consists of 14 residues. The CDR3 region is CASSEVGTGVEQYF. The CDR3 DNA reads TGTGCCAGCAGTGAAGTTGGGACAGGGGTCGAGCAGTACTTC.

This chain uses TRBV9 with TRBJ1-2; weak D call: TRBD1 (5 bases). The CDR3 consists of 14 residues. Germline loops: CDR1 SGDLS, CDR2 YYNGEE. The V end lost 3 bases, the J end lost 7 bases, and 16 bases lay between the germline ends. Written as DNA, the CDR3 is TGTGCCAGCAGCGGTGGGGCACTCCTAGTTGGCTACACCTTC. Residues: CASSGGALLVGYTF. Drawing the rest from reference TRBV9 and TRBJ1-2, the complete variable domain is DSGVTQTPKHLITATGQRVTLRCSPRSGDLSVYWYQQSLDQGLQFLIQYYNGEERAKGNILERFSAQQFPDLHSELNLSSLELGDSALYFCASSGGALLVGYTFGSGTRLTVV.

The genes are TRBV7-9 and TRBJ2-5, with TRBD2 matching over 14 bases. TRBJ2-7 explains the end of the DNA better; the J call may be wrong. CDR1 and CDR2 from the germline V gene are SEHNR and FQNEAQ (reference sequence). This CDR3 contains 17 residues. The CDR3 nucleotides are TGTGCCAGCAGCTTCGGACTAGCGGGGGGTCCCTCCTACGAGCAGTACTTC. Translation gives CASSFGLAGGPSYEQYF.

This chain uses TRBV7-2 with TRBJ1-5; D is uncertain. The CDR3 spans 14 residues. The V and J ends lost 2 bases and 2 bases respectively, with 7 bases between them. Germline V gives CDR1 SGHTA, CDR2 FQGNSA. In DNA form, the CDR3 reads TGTGCCAGCAGCTTATCATTAGGCAATCAGCCCCAGCATTTT. It is translated as CASSLSLGNQPQHF.

This clone was counted between two and nine times. The chain links TRBV6-1 to TRBJ1-5, with D possibly matching TRBD1 (5 bases). The CDR3 length is 14 residues. V was pared by 3 bases and J by 7 bases, with 13 bases between. The germline CDR1 and CDR2 sequences are MNHNS and SASEGT. CDR3 in amino acids: CASSDLGVVQPQHF. The CDR3 DNA follows: TGTGCCAGCAGTGATTTAGGGGTAGTGCAGCCCCAGCATTTT.

This chain uses TRBV7-8 with TRBJ2-3; TRBD2 is a possible D gene (5 bases). This CDR3 is built from 15 residues. Germline V lookup: CDR1 SGHVS, CDR2 FQNEAQ. V dropped 5 bases and J dropped 1 base, with 13 bases sitting between them. CDR3 amino acids: CASSQVRDRTDTQYF. CDR3 bases: TGTGCCAGCAGCCAAGTCCGGGATCGCACAGATACGCAGTATTTT.

This clone has more than one count but fewer than ten. The V and J genes are TRBV6-6 and TRBJ1-5, with D possibly TRBD1 on 5 matching bases. V was pared by 6 bases and J by 6 bases, with 18 bases between. The V gene's germline CDR1 is MNHNY and CDR2 SVGAGI (reference sequence). The CDR3 is 15 amino acids. In DNA, the CDR3 is TGTGCCAGCAGCCGACACGCGGGACCAAGTCAGCCCCAGCATTTT. This gives the protein CASSRHAGPSQPQHF.

The gene calls are TRBV7-2 and TRBJ2-7, with TRBD2 matching over 14 bases. Losses at the gene ends were 4 bases for V and 6 bases for J; bases not matched to a gene: 8. CDR1 is SGHTA and CDR2 is FQGNSA in the germline V gene. There are 16 residues in the CDR3. CDR3 bases: TGTGCCAGCAGCTCCCGGGGACTAGCGGGGGTAGCCGAGCAGTACTTC. As protein: CASSSRGLAGVAEQYF.

As for this clone: Within the sample, other DNA sequences also encode this same CDR3. V gene TRBV19 combines with J gene TRBJ2-3; D remains unclear. The CDR3 consists of 15 residues. The germline V and J ends were trimmed by 3 bases and 2 bases, with 12 bases remaining between them. The V gene's germline CDR1 is LNHDA and CDR2 SQIVND (reference sequence). The chain's CDR3 is CASSIVPTSTDTQYF. For the CDR3, the DNA is TGTGCCAGTAGTATCGTCCCCACATCCACAGATACGCAGTATTTT.

The chain joins TRBV9 to TRBJ2-5, with a weak D call TRBD2 (6 bases). From germline, CDR1 is SGDLS and CDR2 YYNGEE. Trimming took off 4 bases at V and 1 base at J, with 8 bases between the two ends. The CDR3 consists of 13 residues. The CDR3 region has the DNA TGTGCCAGCAGCCGGGACTTCCAAGAGACCCAGTACTTC. Its translation is CASSRDFQETQYF.

The chain has TRBV4-1 and TRBJ1-6, with D possibly being TRBD1 (5 bases). Trimming cost V 2 bases and J 6 bases, with 8 bases left between them. Germline CDR1 and CDR2: MGHRA and YSYEKL. The CDR3 consists of 14 residues. This CDR3 is CASSQFRVNSPLHF. The CDR3 DNA reads TGCGCCAGCAGCCAATTCAGGGTTAATTCACCCCTCCACTTT.

This sequence joins TRBV18 and TRBJ1-1; D is possibly TRBD1 (5 bases). Trimming left V 1 base short and J 3 bases short, with 12 bases between. CDR3 length equals 15 residues. Per the germline V gene, CDR1 is KGHSH and CDR2 is LQKENI. The CDR3 DNA is TGTGCCAGCTCACCACTAGCAGGGTCGGACACTGAAGCTTTCTTT. The encoded protein is CASSPLAGSDTEAFF.